Below are 17 T cell receptor beta chains sequenced from a single sample in a study of cytomegalovirus exposure and HLA in healthy donors. PCR used 60 Vbeta primers and 13 Jbeta primers. Only in-frame clones appear in the TCRdb table, and some are missing; sequencing was by immunoSEQ multiplex PCR. The table has approximately 110,000 clones, roughly 15% seen once. The sequenced material came from PBMCs. The source of these receptors is a female donor in good health and CMV-seronegative.

This chain connects TRBV5-6 to TRBJ1-2; perhaps TRBD1 as D (5 bases). Germline CDR1 and CDR2: SGHDT and YYEEEE. The CDR3 length is 14 residues. The V end lost 0 bases, the J end lost 4 bases, and 10 bases lay between the germline ends. The CDR3 loop reads CASSLVPGGYGYTF. The CDR3 bases are TGTGCCAGCAGCTTGGTCCCGGGGGGCTATGGCTACACCTTC.

This clone showed up just a few times. The chain has TRBV30 and TRBJ1-2, with TRBD1 as a possible D gene (5 bases). The CDR3 length is 14 residues. V lost 2 bases to trimming and J lost 7 bases, with 17 bases between them. Germline values: CDR1 GTSNPN, CDR2 SVGIG (reference sequence). The CDR3 sequence is CAWSKGFGAIGYTF. The CDR3 bases are TGTGCCTGGAGTAAAGGGTTTGGGGCGATTGGCTACACCTTC.

The sample holds a few counts of this clone. This chain connects TRBV7-2 to TRBJ2-3; maybe TRBD2 (6 bases). CDR1 SGHTA and CDR2 FQGNSA come from the germline V gene. CDR3 length: 15 amino acids. Trimming cost V 0 bases and J 5 bases, with 12 bases left between them. The CDR3 sequence is CASSLAGSRGDTQYF. Here the CDR3 DNA reads TGTGCCAGCAGCTTAGCCGGGAGTCGGGGAGATACGCAGTATTTT.

This rearrangement joins TRBV5-1 to TRBJ1-2; 7 nucleotides match TRBD1. The ends lost 4 bases at V and 7 bases at J; junction bases unmatched: 10. Germline-derived CDR1 and CDR2 are SGHRS and YFSETQ. The CDR3 extends over 14 amino acids. The CDR3: CASSPRDSGGGYTF. CDR3 bases: TGCGCCAGCAGCCCCCGGGACAGCGGGGGTGGCTACACCTTC.

The J gene is TRBJ1-2, the V gene TRBV29-1; TRBD1 is a possible D gene (6 bases). CDR1 is SQVTM, CDR2 ANQGSEA, per germline. With 7 bases removed from V and 8 bases from J, the gap between germline ends came to 20 bases. This CDR3 region has 13 residues. CDR3 coding DNA: TGCAGCGCAATCCAACAGGGATTTCTCGGCTACACCTTC. It is translated as CSAIQQGFLGYTF.

This clone occurred a few times. V usage is TRBV27 and J usage is TRBJ2-5, with a possible D match to TRBD2 (6 bases). The CDR3 has 13 amino acids. Trimming removed 4 bases at V and 7 bases at J, with 13 bases between. Germline V CDR1 and CDR2: MNHEY, SMNVEV (reference sequence). DNA of the CDR3: TGTGCCAGCAGTTACTCAGACGGGGGGACCCAGTACTTC. Its translation is CASSYSDGGTQYF.

This clone occurred a few times. The J gene is TRBJ1-1, the V gene TRBV4-3; a possible D gene is TRBD1 (5 bases). Germline V gene lookup returns CDR1 LGHNA and CDR2 YSLEER. This CDR3 region has 16 residues. The germline V and J ends were trimmed by 1 base and 3 bases, with 15 bases remaining between them. CDR3 nucleotides: TGCGCCAGCAGCCAAGGGAGTGCAGGGTGGGACACTGAAGCTTTCTTT. The encoded protein is CASSQGSAGWDTEAFF.

In this sample, this clone turned up a few times. This chain links TRBV7-2 with TRBJ2-7, with D tentatively TRBD2 (6 bases). Per the germline V gene, CDR1 is SGHTA and CDR2 is FQGNSA. This CDR3 is built from 13 residues. The V gene lost 4 bases and the J gene lost 3 bases, with 10 bases spanning the gap. CDR3 nucleotides: TGTGCCAGCAGCTGGGGAGGTAGCTACGAGCAGTACTTC. It yields the protein CASSWGGSYEQYF.

The chain links TRBV9 to TRBJ2-5; 11 bases map to TRBD2. V gave up 5 bases and J gave up 5 bases; unmatched junction bases: 8. CDR1 and CDR2 from the germline V gene are SGDLS and YYNGEE. The CDR3 covers 15 residues. This CDR3 reads CASSLSGGAWETQYF. CDR3 nucleotide sequence: TGTGCCAGCAGTCTTAGCGGGGGGGCTTGGGAGACCCAGTACTTC.

The chain couples TRBV7-8 to TRBJ2-5; 9 bases align to TRBD2. The CDR3 is made up of 17 amino acids. Germline V lookup: CDR1 SGHVS, CDR2 FQNEAQ. After removal of 1 base from V and 5 bases from J, the junction contained 11 bases not matched to a gene. CDR3 region: CASSLGRGRGPRETQYF. The CDR3 DNA sequence: TGTGCCAGCAGCTTAGGTCGCGGGAGGGGCCCAAGGGAGACCCAGTACTTC.

The J gene is TRBJ2-2, the V gene TRBV19, with 7 bases identical to TRBD1. The CDR3 has 16 residues. CDR1 and CDR2 (germline): LNHDA, SQIVND (reference sequence). V gave up 0 bases and J gave up 5 bases; unmatched junction bases: 6. The CDR3 DNA reads as TGTGCCAGTAGTATAGACAGGACAGGAACGACCGGGGAGCTGTTTTTT. This codes for CASSIDRTGTTGELFF.

CDR3 nucleotide sequence: TGCGCCAGCATCCTCGTGAGCTCCTACAATGAGCAGTTCTTC. Encoded protein: CASILVSSYNEQFF. The V and J genes are TRBV10-1 and TRBJ2-1; D uncertain. V shed 7 bases and J shed 0 bases, with 10 bases lying between them. The CDR3 sequence is 14 residues long. CDR1 and CDR2 from the germline V gene are WNHNN and SYGVQD (reference sequence).

The chain employs TRBV5-4 and TRBJ2-2; 8 nucleotides align to TRBD2. V shed 0 bases, J shed 0 bases, and the junction held 1 base outside the gene matches. Germline loops: CDR1 SGHNT, CDR2 YYREEE (reference sequence). The length of the CDR3 is 16 residues. CDR3 protein: CASSLGRGANTGELFF. CDR3 sequence (DNA): TGTGCCAGCAGCTTGGGGCGGGGGGCGAACACCGGGGAGCTGTTTTTT.

This sequence joins TRBV20-1 and TRBJ2-3; D uncertain. The CDR3 extends over 10 amino acids. V was trimmed by 5 bases and J by 8 bases, leaving 8 bases between them. The germline V gene has CDR1 DFQATT and CDR2 SNEGSKA (reference sequence). This CDR3 reads CSALTGTQYF. CDR3 nucleotide sequence: TGCAGTGCTCTGACTGGTACGCAGTATTTT.

The sample holds a few counts of this clone. One junction end does not reproduce the germline sequence, and a read error may be involved. The V gene is TRBV7-9, the J gene TRBJ1-4; tentative D call: TRBD1 (5 bases). The CDR3 spans 12 residues. Germline V CDR1 and CDR2: SEHNR, FQNEAQ (reference sequence). DNA for the CDR3: TGTGCCAGCAGCTTCGGTTCCGGGGGTGCCCTTTTT. Protein: CASSFGSGGALF. The full variable domain, in which reference TRBV7-9 and TRBJ1-4 provide the parts outside the CDR3, is DTGVSQNPRHKITKRGQNVTFRCDPISEHNRLYWYRQTLGQGPEFLTYFQNEAQLEKSRLLSDRFSAERPKGSFSTLEIQRTEQGDSAMYLCASSFGSGGALFGSGTQLSVL.

Only a few counts were recorded for this clone. This chain connects TRBV11-2 to TRBJ2-4; the match to TRBD1 covers 9 bases. The germline gives CDR1 SGHAT, CDR2 FQNNGV. The CDR3 is 14 residues long. V shed 5 bases and J 9 bases; nucleotides not matched to a gene: 8. Here the CDR3 reads CASSPQLDRGIQYF. The DNA of the CDR3 is TGTGCCAGCAGCCCACAGCTGGACAGGGGCATTCAGTACTTC.

Only a few counts were recorded for this clone. The V gene is TRBV29-1, the J gene TRBJ2-2, with D maybe TRBD2 (6 bases). V lost 1 base to trimming and J lost 5 bases, with 11 bases between them. The CDR3 is made up of 14 amino acids. Germline-derived CDR1 and CDR2 are SQVTM and ANQGSEA. The CDR3: CSVEVGSGTGELFF. The CDR3 bases are TGCAGCGTTGAAGTCGGGAGTGGAACCGGGGAGCTGTTTTTT.